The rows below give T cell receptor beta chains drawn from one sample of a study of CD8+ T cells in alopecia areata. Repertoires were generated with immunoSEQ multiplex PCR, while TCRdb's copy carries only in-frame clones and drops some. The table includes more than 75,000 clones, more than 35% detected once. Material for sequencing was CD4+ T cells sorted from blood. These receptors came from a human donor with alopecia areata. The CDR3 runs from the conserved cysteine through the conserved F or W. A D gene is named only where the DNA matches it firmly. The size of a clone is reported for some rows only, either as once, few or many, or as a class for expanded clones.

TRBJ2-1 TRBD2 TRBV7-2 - TGTGCCAGCAAGATGGGACTAGGGGGCAATGAGCAGTTCTTC CASKMGLGGNEQFF
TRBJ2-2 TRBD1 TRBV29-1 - TGCAGCGGCGGACAGGCGGCTGGGGAGCTGTTTTTT CSGGQAAGELFF
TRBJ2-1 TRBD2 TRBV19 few TGTGCCAGTAGTATTATAGCGGGAGGGCGCAATGAGCAGTTCTTC CASSIIAGGRNEQFF
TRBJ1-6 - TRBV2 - TGTGCCAGCAGTCGAAACAGGGAAATAAGTTCACCCCTCCACTTT CASSRNREISSPLHF
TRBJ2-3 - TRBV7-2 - TGTGCCAGCAGCCTTTCTGTCACAGATACGCAGTATTTT CASSLSVTDTQYF
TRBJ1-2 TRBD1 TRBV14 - TGTGCCAGCAGCCCGGACAGGGCCTATGGCTACACCTTC CASSPDRAYGYTF
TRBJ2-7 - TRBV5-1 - TGCGCCAGCAGCTTGATCCTAGCTCCCAACGAGCAGTACTTC CASSLILAPNEQYF
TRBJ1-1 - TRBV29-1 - TGCAGCGCCCTCCCTGAGGACAGCCAGATGAACACTGAAGCTTTCTTT CSALPEDSQMNTEAFF
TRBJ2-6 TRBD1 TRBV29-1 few TGCAGCGTTGCTATGGAGGTTGGACAGGCCCTCTCTGGGGCCAACGTCCTGACTTTC CSVAMEVGQALSGANVLTF
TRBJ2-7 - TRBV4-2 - TGTGCCAGCAGCCAATCCTCGCAGTTCTCCTACGAGCAGTACTTC CASSQSSQFSYEQYF
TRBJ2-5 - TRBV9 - TGTGCCAGCAGCGTACGTGAAGGACGGGGTGCGGAGACCCAGTACTTC CASSVREGRGAETQYF
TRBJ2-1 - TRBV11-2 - TGTGCCAGCAGCCCTAGCGATGAGCAGTTCTTC CASSPSDEQFF
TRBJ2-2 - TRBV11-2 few TGTGCCAGCAGCTTAGATAGGAACACCGGGGAGCTGTTTTTT CASSLDRNTGELFF
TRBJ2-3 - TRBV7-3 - TGTGCCAGCTCCTCGGACAGATTCACAGATACGCAGTATTTT CASSSDRFTDTQYF
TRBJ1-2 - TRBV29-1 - TGCAGCGTCACGGGAAAAAATTCGCGTTTGTTTGACGGTGGCTACACCTTC CSVTGKNSRLFDGGYTF
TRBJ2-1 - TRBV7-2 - TGTGCCAGCAGCCCACTACCCGACAGCTCCTACAATGAGCAGTTCTTC CASSPLPDSSYNEQFF
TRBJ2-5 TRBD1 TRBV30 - TGTGCCTGGAGTCTCGACAGGGGCCCAGCTGCGACCCAGTACTTC CAWSLDRGPAATQYF
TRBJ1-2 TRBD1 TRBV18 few TGTGCCAGCTCACTAGCCCCGGGACAGAATAACTATGGCTACACCTTC CASSLAPGQNNYGYTF
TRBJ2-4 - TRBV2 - TGTGCCAGCAGTGAAGCGCGGGCGGATCCCAAAAACATTCAGTACTTC CASSEARADPKNIQYF
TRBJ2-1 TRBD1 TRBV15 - TGTGCCACCAGCACCCCGGGACAGGGCCTTGGTAGTGAGCAGTTCTTC CATSTPGQGLGSEQFF
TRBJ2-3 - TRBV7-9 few TGTGCCAGCAGTCCGACGGTGAGCACAGATACGCAGTATTTT CASSPTVSTDTQYF
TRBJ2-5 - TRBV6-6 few TGTGCCAGCAGTGCACCGAGGACCCAGTACTTC CASSAPRTQYF
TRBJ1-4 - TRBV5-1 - TGCGCCAGCAGCAACCGGGACCCTAATGAAAAACTGTTTTTT CASSNRDPNEKLFF
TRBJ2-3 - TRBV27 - TGTGCCAGCAGTGCAGGTTTCACAGATACGCAGTATTTT CASSAGFTDTQYF
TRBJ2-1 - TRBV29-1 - TGCAGCGTTGGGAAAACAGGGGGGGTCTACAATGAGCAGTTCTTC CSVGKTGGVYNEQFF
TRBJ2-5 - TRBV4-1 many TGCGCCAGCAGCCAGACATCTAGCGAGGGGAGGCGGACCCAGTACTTC CASSQTSSEGRRTQYF
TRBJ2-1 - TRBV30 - TGTGCCTGGAAGTTCGGTTACAATGAGCAGTTCTTC CAWKFGYNEQFF
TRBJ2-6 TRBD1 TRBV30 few TGTGCCGGAGACAGGGTCTCTGGGGCCAACGTCCTGACTTTC CAGDRVSGANVLTF
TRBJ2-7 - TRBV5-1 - TGCGCCAGCAGCTTAGACAGAGCCTACGAGCAGTACTTC CASSLDRAYEQYF
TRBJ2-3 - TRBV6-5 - TGTGCCAGCAGCAACGTGGGGGGGGGCCGAGGTACGCAGTATTTT CASSNVGGGRGTQYF
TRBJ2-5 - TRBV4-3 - TGCGCCAGCAGCCGGGACGGGACACAACGCCAAGAGACCCAGTACTTC CASSRDGTQRQETQYF
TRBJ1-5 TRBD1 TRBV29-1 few TGCAGCGTTCGAGGGGGCGAAGGGCAGCCCCAGCATTTT CSVRGGEGQPQHF
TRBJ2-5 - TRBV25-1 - TGTGCCAGCAGTGCAAACGGACAAGAGACCCAGTACTTC CASSANGQETQYF
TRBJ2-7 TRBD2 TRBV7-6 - TGTGCCAGCAGCTCCCAGCGGGGGTTCTCCTACGAGCAGTACTTC CASSSQRGFSYEQYF
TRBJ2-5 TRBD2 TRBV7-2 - TGTGCCAGCGCCGAACTAGCGGGCCGGATCGGGACCCAGTACTTC CASAELAGRIGTQYF
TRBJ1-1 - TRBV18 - TGTGCCAGCTCAGTCGGGCAGAACACTGAAGCTTTCTTT CASSVGQNTEAFF
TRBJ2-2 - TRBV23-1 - TGCGCCAGCAGTCAACACCACCTAATCACCGGGGAGCTGTTTTTT CASSQHHLITGELFF
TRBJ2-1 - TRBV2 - TGTGCCAGCAAGGGGGTTCAGGAGCAGTTCTTC CASKGVQEQFF
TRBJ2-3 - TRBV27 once TGTGCCAGCAGTCGGGCAGATACGCAGTATTTT CASSRADTQYF
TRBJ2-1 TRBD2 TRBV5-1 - TGCGCCAGCAGCCCTCTAGCGGGAGCAGGCAATGAGCAGTTCTTC CASSPLAGAGNEQFF
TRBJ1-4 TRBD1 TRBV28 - TGTGCCAGCAGTGACACAGGGGGCGCTGATGAAAAACTGTTTTTT CASSDTGGADEKLFF
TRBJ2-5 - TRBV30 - TGTGCCTCTAAATCCCCAGGGGCGGGTCCGGCCCAGTACTTC CASKSPGAGPAQYF
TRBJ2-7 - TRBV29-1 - TGCAGCGCGATTGGAGGCCTTGAGCAGTACTTC CSAIGGLEQYF
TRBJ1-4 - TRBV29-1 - TGCAGCGTTGAAGATCTTGTGGGGCGCGGGGAAAAACTGTTTTTT CSVEDLVGRGEKLFF
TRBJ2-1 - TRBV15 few TGTGCCACCAGCACTAGACTGATGGTGCAGTTCTTC CATSTRLMVQFF
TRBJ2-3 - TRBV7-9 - TGTGCCAGCAGCTTGGCGGGAACCAGCACAGATACGCAGTATTTT CASSLAGTSTDTQYF
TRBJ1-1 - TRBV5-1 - TGCGCCAGCAGCTTGGTTTATGGGGGTGAAGCTTTCTTT CASSLVYGGEAFF
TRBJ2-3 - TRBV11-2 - TGTGCCAGCTTAGCTGTCGGGGGCCTACGCACAGATACGCAGTATTTT CASLAVGGLRTDTQYF
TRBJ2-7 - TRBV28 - TGTGCCAGCAGACAGGGTCCAGGGACCTACGAGCAGTACTTC CASRQGPGTYEQYF
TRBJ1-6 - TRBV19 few TGTGCCAGTAGTCCCCTGATGGGGGAGTCACCCCTCCACTTT CASSPLMGESPLHF
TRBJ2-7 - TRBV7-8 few TGTGCCAGCAGCTTACAAAACACTGGGGGGGAGCAGTACTTC CASSLQNTGGEQYF
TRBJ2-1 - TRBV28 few TGTGCCAGCATAACAGGTCCCCGAGATGAGCAGTTCTTC CASITGPRDEQFF
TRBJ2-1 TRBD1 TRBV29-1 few TGCAGCGTTGAAGATCGGGGACAGGGAAACAATGAGCAGTTCTTC CSVEDRGQGNNEQFF
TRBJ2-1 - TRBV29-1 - TGCAGCGTTGCCGGGATCCGGTTTTACAATGAGCAGTTCTTC CSVAGIRFYNEQFF
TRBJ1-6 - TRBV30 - TGTGCCTGGATCGAAGGGCTCGGTTCACCCCTCCACTTT CAWIEGLGSPLHF
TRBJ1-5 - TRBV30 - TGTGCCTGGAGTGAGGGTTGGGGTGGGTTCCAGCCCCAGCATTTT CAWSEGWGGFQPQHF
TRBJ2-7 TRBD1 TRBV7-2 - TGTGCCAGCAGCATGAGACAGGGTTCCTACGAGCAGTACTTC CASSMRQGSYEQYF